This T cell receptor beta chain was documented in a study of blood T cell repertoires in COVID-19. About the study: The United States, Italy and Spain were the sources of the acute and convalescent COVID-19 samples. Sample material is recorded as cDNA or gDNA derived from T cells, B-cell-depleted T cells, or PBMCs.

In the source study's methods: Amplification of reference gene primers provided the estimated nucleated cell counts. Sequencing used immunoSEQ multiplex PCR; TCRdb keeps in-frame clones, though not all of them. V and J calls and clone size are those listed in that table; D and trimming were worked out from the DNA. The table has around 100,000 clones, approximately 85% seen once; the top ten hold 1.3% to 1.5%. Germline V gene data show CDR1 as SGHVS and CDR2 as FQNEAQ. This CDR3 comprises 14 residues. V was pared by 1 base and J by 7 bases, with 5 bases of the junction left unmatched. Input material: peripheral blood. The chain employs TRBV7-8 and TRBJ1-2; 8 bases are a match to TRBD1. This receptor was obtained from a man aged 40-49 years with acute or convalescent COVID-19. The CDR3 region is CASSLGPTGAGYTF. The CDR3 nucleotides are TGTGCCAGCAGCTTAGGCCCGACAGGGGCTGGCTACACCTTC. The whole variable domain, remainder taken from reference TRBV7-8 and TRBJ1-2, is GAGVSQSPRYKVAKRGQDVALRCDPISGHVSLFWYQQALGQGPEFLTYFQNEAQLDKSGLPSDRFFAERPEGSVSTLKIQRTQQEDSAVYLCASSLGPTGAGYTFGSGTRLTVV.